Following are 28 T cell receptor beta chains from one sample sequenced in a study of a mutant IDH1 vaccine in newly diagnosed glioma. Time point here: week 5, during vaccination. The study gave 300 ug of mutant IDH1 20-mer peptide per vaccine dose, with topical imiquimod. These TCRs' antigens remain unknown. Generated by immunoSEQ multiplex PCR, the TCRdb table keeps only in-frame clones and is missing some. The sample has 30,000 to 35,000 clones, about 86% seen once. The sample consisted of PBMCs, taken from a glioma patient whose treatment included an IDH1 peptide vaccine. The receptors originated from a man aged 25 to 45 with glioma.

V usage is TRBV2 and J usage is TRBJ2-7; 7 bases line up with TRBD1. The junction had 9 bases not matched to a gene; V was cut back by 10 bases and J by 0 bases. CDR1 and CDR2 (germline): SNHLY, FYNNEI. The CDR3 is 14 amino acids. This CDR3 reads CATQLGTVSYEQYF. The CDR3 nucleotides are TGTGCCACCCAACTCGGGACAGTCTCCTACGAGCAGTACTTC.

This chain joins TRBV15 and TRBJ1-1; 7 bases agree with TRBD1. Germline CDR1 is LNHNV and CDR2 is YYDKDF (reference sequence). V lost 1 base, J lost 3 bases, and 8 bases stayed unmatched. This CDR3 comprises 16 residues. The CDR3 nucleotides read TGTGCCACCAGCAGAGTCTCCAGGGGGGGCTACACTGAAGCTTTCTTT. Residues: CATSRVSRGGYTEAFF.

This chain joins TRBV29-1 and TRBJ1-2; D is undetermined. Trimming left V 4 bases short and J 2 bases short, with 8 bases between. The CDR3 spans 12 residues. CDR1 SQVTM and CDR2 ANQGSEA come from the germline V gene. CDR3 in amino acids: CSVGMVNYGYTF. The CDR3 DNA reads as TGCAGCGTTGGAATGGTAAACTATGGCTACACCTTC.

The V gene is TRBV10-3, the J gene TRBJ1-2; TRBD1 matches 11 bases. J was trimmed by 4 bases and V by 5 bases; bases with no gene match: 6. The CDR3 is made up of 15 amino acids. Germline CDR1 is ENHRY and CDR2 is SYGVKD. The CDR3 DNA follows: TGTGCCATCAGTTATGGACAGGGGGCCAGCTATGGCTACACCTTC. Translated: CAISYGQGASYGYTF.

This rearrangement joins TRBV28 to TRBJ2-1; D gene ambiguous. The CDR3 totals 11 residues. V was cut by 4 bases and J by 8 bases, with 6 bases left in between. CDR1 is MDHEN, CDR2 SYDVKM, per germline. In DNA form, the CDR3 reads TGTGCCAGCAGTTCCCGGTATGAGCAGTTCTTC. Its protein is CASSSRYEQFF.

The chain couples TRBV27 to TRBJ2-7; 10 nucleotides agree with TRBD2. The CDR3 has 14 residues. V lost 5 bases and J lost 7; bases outside the gene matches: 8. The V gene's germline CDR1 is MNHEY and CDR2 SMNVEV (reference sequence). The CDR3 region has the DNA TGTGCCAGCAGTCCCAGCGGGAGGGGTGGAGAGCAGTACTTC. As protein: CASSPSGRGGEQYF.

This clone is medium-sized in the sample. CDR3 coding DNA: TGTGCCAGCAGCTCATTACAGGGGCGTGGGGACACTGAAGCTTTCTTT. It codes for CASSSLQGRGDTEAFF. This chain links TRBV7-9 with TRBJ1-1, with TRBD1 matching 7 bases. In germline, CDR1 is SEHNR, CDR2 FQNEAQ (reference sequence). The CDR3 is 16 amino acids. V shed 4 bases and J 3 bases; nucleotides not matched to a gene: 11.

The chain recombines TRBV19 with TRBJ1-1; D unclear. V gave up 2 bases and J gave up 0 bases, with 7 bases separating them. This CDR3 comprises 14 residues. Germline-derived CDR1 and CDR2 are LNHDA and SQIVND (reference sequence). This chain's CDR3 is CASSIKGLNTEAFF. Written as DNA, the CDR3 is TGTGCCAGTAGTATAAAGGGTTTGAACACTGAAGCTTTCTTT.

V is TRBV2 and J is TRBJ1-4; 11 nucleotides line up with TRBD1. CDR3 length equals 14 residues. CDR1 and CDR2 (germline): SNHLY, FYNNEI. With V trimmed by 10 bases and J by 8 bases, 9 bases remained unmatched. Written as DNA, the CDR3 is TGTGCCACTCCGGACAGGGGGCGCGGGGAAAAACTGTTTTTT. Encoded protein: CATPDRGRGEKLFF.

The rearrangement uses TRBV6-1 and TRBJ1-2; the match to TRBD1 covers 7 bases. The CDR3 length is 15 residues. The germline V gene encodes CDR1 MNHNS and CDR2 SASEGT. The V gene end was trimmed by 6 bases and the J gene end by 1 base; junction bases not matched to a gene: 8. The CDR3 sequence: CASSPWDSVNYGYTF. The CDR3 DNA is TGTGCCAGCAGCCCGTGGGACAGCGTTAACTATGGCTACACCTTC.

The chain recombines TRBV28 with TRBJ1-2; D is undetermined. This CDR3 is 12 amino acids long. V was cut by 4 bases and J by 5 bases, with 8 bases left in between. The germline CDR1 and CDR2 sequences are MDHEN and SYDVKM. The CDR3 DNA follows: TGTGCCAGCAGTTCCTCCGTTTATGGCTACACCTTC. Its protein product is CASSSSVYGYTF.

This rearrangement joins TRBV5-4 to TRBJ1-2, with D possibly being TRBD1 (6 bases). There are 13 residues in the CDR3. V was shortened by 1 base and J by 6 bases, with 10 bases between the two germline ends. The germline gives CDR1 SGHNT, CDR2 YYREEE (reference sequence). The CDR3: CASSLNRENGYTF. The CDR3 bases are TGTGCCAGCAGCTTGAACAGGGAGAATGGCTACACCTTC.

In this sample, this clone turned up once. The chain couples TRBV6-5 to TRBJ1-1, with a weak D call TRBD1 (6 bases). Per germline, CDR1 MNHEY and CDR2 SVGAGI. V was clipped by 0 bases and J by 6 bases, with 14 bases between them. The CDR3 is 15 residues long. Written as DNA, the CDR3 is TGTGCCAGCAGTTACTCGAACAGGGCGGGGGCTGAAGCTTTCTTT. Protein: CASSYSNRAGAEAFF.

This chain joins TRBV4-1 and TRBJ1-2, with TRBD1 as a possible D gene (6 bases). V gave up 1 base and J gave up 6 bases, with 15 bases separating them. The germline V gene has CDR1 MGHRA and CDR2 YSYEKL. CDR3 length: 15 residues. The DNA for the CDR3 is TGCGCCAGCAGCCAAGTTCGGGGGCGCAAAGATGGCTACACCTTC. Translated, it gives CASSQVRGRKDGYTF.

V and J are TRBV5-1 and TRBJ1-1; 7 positions match TRBD1. Germline V lookup: CDR1 SGHRS, CDR2 YFSETQ. V was pared by 3 bases and J by 3 bases, with 11 bases of the junction left unmatched. This CDR3 contains 16 residues. The CDR3 spells CASSSGQGGVYTEAFF. The CDR3 bases are TGCGCCAGCAGCTCTGGCCAGGGGGGGGTTTACACTGAAGCTTTCTTT.

V gene TRBV30 combines with J gene TRBJ2-7; D is possibly TRBD1 or TRBD2 (5 bases each). Germline V gives CDR1 GTSNPN, CDR2 SVGIG (reference sequence). The length of the CDR3 is 10 residues. V gave up 5 bases and J gave up 6 bases, with 8 bases separating them. The CDR3 bases are TGTGCCTGGTCTGGGGGCGAGCAGTACTTC. This codes for CAWSGGEQYF.

The CDR3 coding sequence is TGTGCCTGGAGCACGACTAGCGGGAGTTACGCAGATACGCAGTATTTT. This translates into CAWSTTSGSYADTQYF. This chain connects TRBV30 to TRBJ2-3; 12 nucleotides agree with TRBD2. The CDR3 length is 16 residues. Germline loops: CDR1 GTSNPN, CDR2 SVGIG (reference sequence). The junction had 8 bases not matched to a gene; V was cut back by 3 bases and J by 4 bases.

For this clone: One end of the junction is discordant with germline, which a read error may explain. V gene TRBV2 combines with J gene TRBJ2-1; D tentatively fits TRBD1 or TRBD2 (5 bases each). Looked up from germline, CDR1 is SNHLY and CDR2 is FYNNEI. The CDR3 covers 14 residues. As DNA, the CDR3 is TGTGCCAGCACTGCAGGGCCGGGATACAGTGAGCAGTTCTTC. Translation: CASTAGPGYSEQFF.

The chain has TRBV6-6 and TRBJ1-5; the D gene is possibly TRBD1 (6 bases). The CDR3 length is 15 residues. The V gene's germline CDR1 is MNHNY and CDR2 SVGAGI (reference sequence). The V and J ends lost 6 bases and 4 bases respectively, with 16 bases between them. The CDR3 region is CASRSPSTGNQPQHF. The CDR3 region has the DNA TGTGCCAGCAGGTCCCCATCCACAGGGAATCAGCCCCAGCATTTT.

The chain is built from TRBV29-1 and TRBJ1-2; 8 bases match TRBD1. The CDR3 consists of 12 residues. Germline V gene lookup returns CDR1 SQVTM and CDR2 ANQGSEA. The ends lost 6 bases at V and 5 bases at J; junction bases unmatched: 5. The DNA of the CDR3 is TGCAGCGTGACAGGGGTCGGGTATGGCTACACCTTC. It yields the protein CSVTGVGYGYTF.

The chain recombines TRBV7-9 with TRBJ1-2, with 10 bases lining up with TRBD1. CDR3 size: 16 residues. V shed 2 bases, J shed 4 bases, and the junction held 7 bases outside the gene matches. The germline V gene has CDR1 SEHNR and CDR2 FQNEAQ (reference sequence). In DNA form, the CDR3 reads TGTGCCAGCAGCTTAAATGGGACAGGGGTATCCTATGGCTACACCTTC. Its translation: CASSLNGTGVSYGYTF.

V usage is TRBV5-4 and J usage is TRBJ1-2; D uncertain. The V end was cut by 0 bases, the J end by 0 bases, with 15 bases between. The CDR3 is 17 amino acids. In germline, CDR1 is SGHNT, CDR2 YYREEE (reference sequence). CDR3 protein: CASSLDRGSHPNYGYTF. The CDR3, as DNA: TGTGCCAGCAGCTTGGACCGGGGTTCGCATCCTAACTATGGCTACACCTTC.

V gene TRBV2 combines with J gene TRBJ2-7, with D unclear. CDR1 and CDR2 (germline): SNHLY, FYNNEI. The V end lost 6 bases, the J end lost 1 base, and 22 bases lay between the germline ends. CDR3 length: 17 amino acids. CDR3 loop: CASRPPSTSFRSYEQYF. In DNA form, the CDR3 reads TGTGCCAGCAGGCCTCCTTCGACTTCCTTTAGGTCCTACGAGCAGTACTTC.

The chain combines TRBV5-6 with TRBJ2-7; no clear D. CDR1 is SGHDT, CDR2 YYEEEE, per germline. This CDR3 spans 16 amino acids. The V gene lost 0 bases and the J gene lost 0 bases, with 13 bases spanning the gap. The CDR3 DNA is TGTGCCAGCAGCTTGGCCGGTAGAAGGAGCTCCTACGAGCAGTACTTC. The encoded protein is CASSLAGRRSSYEQYF.

The rearrangement links TRBV6-1 to TRBJ1-5; D remains unclear. Germline V gene lookup returns CDR1 MNHNS and CDR2 SASEGT. The V and J ends lost 2 bases and 2 bases respectively, with 4 bases between them. The CDR3 is made up of 13 amino acids. CDR3 sequence reads: CASSEIGNQPQHF. CDR3 DNA sequence: TGTGCCAGCAGTGAAATTGGCAATCAGCCCCAGCATTTT.

V is TRBV27 and J is TRBJ2-5; maybe TRBD1 (6 bases). The CDR3 totals 15 residues. The V end was cut by 5 bases, the J end by 0 bases, with 13 bases between. CDR1 and CDR2 (germline): MNHEY, SMNVEV (reference sequence). CDR3 in DNA: TGTGCCAGCAGTCGCCCCGGACAGAACCAAGAGACCCAGTACTTC. Amino acid sequence: CASSRPGQNQETQYF.

This clone was recorded a few times. The CDR3 coding sequence is TGTGCCAGCAGCCAATTGAACGGATACAATGAGCAGTTCTTC. It specifies CASSQLNGYNEQFF. The chain couples TRBV16 to TRBJ2-1; unclear D gene. The CDR3 length is 14 residues. Looked up from germline, CDR1 is KGHSY and CDR2 is FQNENV. The V end was cut by 1 base, the J end by 4 bases, with 8 bases between.

The rearrangement joins TRBV6-6 to TRBJ1-1; tentatively, D is TRBD1 (6 bases). The V end lost 4 bases, the J end lost 4 bases, and 13 bases lay between the germline ends. This CDR3 is 14 amino acids long. Germline V gene sequence: CDR1 MNHNY, CDR2 SVGAGI (reference sequence). As DNA, the CDR3 is TGTGCCAGCAGTTCGGCGGGGGCACGCACTGAAGCTTTCTTT. This encodes CASSSAGARTEAFF.